A single sample is the source of the 29 T cell receptor beta chains below, sequenced in a study of pediatric ulcerative colitis. Clones were sequenced by immunoSEQ multiplex PCR, and TCRdb holds only the in-frame ones, with some missing. The repertoire has fewer than 40,000 clones, less than 85% of them found once; the top ten carry roughly 25%. The sample comprised blood. These receptors all stem from a girl under 18 with moderate ulcerative colitis.

This clone was detected once. The V gene is TRBV5-6, the J gene TRBJ2-4; D is ambiguous. The CDR3 has 15 residues. Between the trimmed V and J ends, which lost 0 bases and 3 bases, there was a span of 10 bases. Per germline, CDR1 SGHDT and CDR2 YYEEEE. The CDR3 loop is CASSLGDRGKNIQYF. The DNA for the CDR3 is TGTGCCAGCAGCTTGGGTGACCGCGGCAAAAACATTCAGTACTTC. Using reference TRBV5-6 and TRBJ2-4 for the parts outside the CDR3, the full variable domain is DAGVTQSPTHLIKTRGQQVTLRCSPKSGHDTVSWYQQALGQGPQFIFQYYEEEERQRGNFPDRFSGHQFPNYSSELNVNALLLGDSALYLCASSLGDRGKNIQYFGAGTRLSVL.

The V call is TRBV6-5, the J call TRBJ1-3; D is unclear. Trimming removed 4 bases at V and 0 bases at J, with 4 bases between. The CDR3 has 13 residues. CDR1 and CDR2 (germline): MNHEY, SVGAGI. The CDR3 bases are TGTGCCAGCAGTTCTTACTCTGGAAACACCATATATTTT. It specifies CASSSYSGNTIYF.

A word on this clone: The sample contains more than one DNA sequence encoding this CDR3. The rearrangement links TRBV9 to TRBJ2-3; 10 bases are shared with TRBD2. This CDR3 region has 15 residues. CDR1 and CDR2 from the germline V gene are SGDLS and YYNGEE. V shed 0 bases and J 7 bases; nucleotides not matched to a gene: 5. The CDR3 loop reads CASSVASGGAYTQYF. The CDR3 DNA reads as TGTGCCAGCAGCGTAGCAAGCGGGGGGGCATATACGCAGTATTTT. The whole variable domain, filled in from reference TRBV9 and TRBJ2-3, reads DSGVTQTPKHLITATGQRVTLRCSPRSGDLSVYWYQQSLDQGLQFLIQYYNGEERAKGNILERFSAQQFPDLHSELNLSSLELGDSALYFCASSVASGGAYTQYFGPGTRLTVL.

The rearrangement uses TRBV19 and TRBJ1-1; 8 bases match TRBD1. The J segment lost 4 bases and the V segment lost 4 bases, leaving 8 bases of the junction unmatched. Germline values: CDR1 LNHDA, CDR2 SQIVND (reference sequence). This CDR3 has 15 amino acids. The chain's CDR3 is CASSTGQGWITEAFF. CDR3 in DNA: TGTGCCAGTAGTACAGGACAGGGATGGATCACTGAAGCTTTCTTT. Drawing the rest from reference TRBV19 and TRBJ1-1, the complete variable domain is DGGITQSPKYLFRKEGQNVTLSCEQNLNHDAMYWYRQDPGQGLRLIYYSQIVNDFQKGDIAEGYSVSREKKESFPLTVTSAQKNPTAFYLCASSTGQGWITEAFFGQGTRLTVV.

The chain is built from TRBV5-1 and TRBJ2-1; the D gene could be TRBD1 or TRBD2 (5 bases each). Trimming took 5 bases from V and 5 from J, leaving 14 bases between them. The CDR3 is 14 amino acids. Germline-derived CDR1 and CDR2 are SGHRS and YFSETQ. The CDR3 spells CASRGDPINNEQFF. The CDR3 bases are TGCGCCAGCAGAGGGGACCCGATCAACAATGAGCAGTTCTTC. Combining the CDR3 with reference TRBV5-1 and TRBJ2-1 gives the whole variable domain KAGVTQTPRYLIKTRGQQVTLSCSPISGHRSVSWYQQTPGQGLQFLFEYFSETQRNKGNFPGRFSGRQFSNSRSEMNVSTLELGDSALYLCASRGDPINNEQFFGPGTRLTVL.

This chain connects TRBV5-1 to TRBJ2-6; 7 bases match TRBD2. Germline loops: CDR1 SGHRS, CDR2 YFSETQ. The CDR3 covers 16 residues. After removal of 4 bases from V and 0 bases from J, the junction contained 4 bases not matched to a gene. The DNA for the CDR3 is TGCGCCAGCAGCCCAGGGAGGGCCTCTGGGGCCAACGTCCTGACTTTC. Amino acid sequence: CASSPGRASGANVLTF.

V gene TRBV29-1 combines with J gene TRBJ1-2; 9 bases fit TRBD1. CDR3 length: 12 amino acids. The V gene's germline CDR1 is SQVTM and CDR2 ANQGSEA. V gave up 6 bases and J gave up 4 bases; unmatched junction bases: 3. In DNA form, the CDR3 reads TGCAGCGTCGGGGGACAGGGCTATGGCTACACCTTC. It specifies CSVGGQGYGYTF.

The chain is built from TRBV9 and TRBJ2-1; no reliable D call. The CDR3 loop spans 12 amino acids. Trimming removed 2 bases at V and 5 bases at J, with 5 bases between. Germline CDR1 and CDR2: SGDLS and YYNGEE. This CDR3 is CASSVPHNEQFF. CDR3 DNA: TGTGCCAGCAGCGTCCCCCACAATGAGCAGTTCTTC.

The chain joins TRBV28 to TRBJ2-4; 11 nucleotides agree with TRBD1. The CDR3 extends over 14 amino acids. V lost 5 bases, J lost 9 bases, and 6 bases stayed unmatched. Looked up from germline, CDR1 is MDHEN and CDR2 is SYDVKM. CDR3 coding DNA: TGTGCCAGCAGTATGGGACAGGGGGGATTCATTCAGTACTTC. As protein: CASSMGQGGFIQYF.

This rearrangement joins TRBV7-9 to TRBJ1-2; D is undetermined. Trimming removed 0 bases from V and 4 bases from J, with 6 bases in between. Germline loops: CDR1 SEHNR, CDR2 FQNEAQ (reference sequence). The CDR3 covers 13 residues. CDR3 sequence (DNA): TGTGCCAGCAGCTTAGCGGGTGGCTATGGCTACACCTTC. It is translated as CASSLAGGYGYTF.

The gene calls are TRBV6-5 and TRBJ2-5; 7 bases match TRBD2. V shed 2 bases and J 4 bases; nucleotides not matched to a gene: 7. Germline CDR1 MNHEY, CDR2 SVGAGI. The CDR3 consists of 15 residues. DNA for the CDR3: TGTGCCAGCAGTTACGGGAGGGCCCCCCCAGAGACCCAGTACTTC. Translation: CASSYGRAPPETQYF.

The J gene is TRBJ1-5, the V gene TRBV19; unclear D gene. This CDR3 contains 14 residues. Germline values: CDR1 LNHDA, CDR2 SQIVND (reference sequence). V lost 1 base and J 1 base, leaving 5 bases between the germline ends. The CDR3 DNA follows: TGTGCCAGTAGTATAGTGGAAAGCAATCAGCCCCAGCATTTT. This gives the protein CASSIVESNQPQHF.

V and J are TRBV7-9 and TRBJ2-7; D is undetermined. Germline V gives CDR1 SEHNR, CDR2 FQNEAQ (reference sequence). This CDR3 comprises 13 residues. V lost 1 base to trimming and J lost 2 bases, with 6 bases between them. The CDR3 DNA reads as TGTGCCAGCAGCTTAGAAACGCCCTACGAGCAGTACTTC. Protein product: CASSLETPYEQYF.

V and J are TRBV10-2 and TRBJ2-5, with D perhaps matching TRBD1 (6 bases). Per germline, CDR1 WSHSY and CDR2 SAAADI. Trimming pared 7 bases from V and 5 bases from J, leaving 17 bases between. This CDR3 is 14 amino acids long. The CDR3 region has the DNA TGCGCCAGCACCGAGGGGGACACCCAGGAGACCCAGTACTTC. This encodes CASTEGDTQETQYF.

The V and J genes are TRBV29-1 and TRBJ2-3; D is unresolved. This CDR3 has 12 residues. CDR1 is SQVTM and CDR2 is ANQGSEA in the germline V gene. V shed 7 bases and J shed 5 bases, with 13 bases lying between them. CDR3 amino acids: CSADNSRDTQYF. The CDR3 bases are TGCAGCGCCGACAATTCGAGAGATACGCAGTATTTT.

The chain uses TRBV7-2 and TRBJ2-3, with 10 bases that match TRBD2. Per the germline V gene, CDR1 is SGHTA and CDR2 is FQGNSA. V shed 6 bases, J shed 1 base, and the junction held 4 bases outside the gene matches. CDR3 length equals 15 residues. CDR3 bases: TGTGCCAGCAGTTCCCTAGCGGGGGGCACAGATACGCAGTATTTT. Translating it yields CASSSLAGGTDTQYF. The full variable domain, its missing parts supplied by reference TRBV7-2 and TRBJ2-3, is GAGVSQSPSNKVTEKGKDVELRCDPISGHTALYWYRQSLGQGLEFLIYFQGNSAPDKSGLPSDRFSAERTGGSVSTLTIQRTQQEDSAVYLCASSSLAGGTDTQYFGPGTRLTVL.

This clone was found a few times. The rearrangement links TRBV4-2 to TRBJ1-2; D is perhaps TRBD1 (5 bases). The V gene lost 0 bases and the J gene lost 3 bases, with 8 bases spanning the gap. The CDR3 loop spans 14 amino acids. The germline V gene has CDR1 LGHNA and CDR2 YNFKEQ. CDR3 bases: TGTGCCAGCAGCCAAGACGGGGGTGACTATGGCTACACCTTC. Translated: CASSQDGGDYGYTF.

This clone was seen more than once but under ten times. The V gene is TRBV19, the J gene TRBJ1-1; D perhaps matches TRBD1 (6 bases). The V end was cut by 4 bases, the J end by 0 bases, with 9 bases between. The germline V gene encodes CDR1 LNHDA and CDR2 SQIVND (reference sequence). The CDR3 loop spans 14 amino acids. In DNA form, the CDR3 reads TGTGCCAGTAGTACCTGGACAGTGAACACTGAAGCTTTCTTT. As protein: CASSTWTVNTEAFF.

V gene TRBV9 combines with J gene TRBJ1-6, with no clear D. This CDR3 spans 15 amino acids. Looked up from germline, CDR1 is SGDLS and CDR2 is YYNGEE. V shed 3 bases and J shed 6 bases, with 13 bases lying between them. The CDR3 nucleotides are TGTGCCAGCAGCGCGGGTACAGTTTCTAATTCACCCCTCCACTTT. Translated, it gives CASSAGTVSNSPLHF.

The rearrangement links TRBV4-3 to TRBJ1-1; D is perhaps TRBD1 (5 bases). Between the trimmed V and J ends, which lost 4 bases and 5 bases, there was a span of 17 bases. CDR3 size: 15 residues. Germline V CDR1 and CDR2: LGHNA, YSLEER. The CDR3 DNA is TGCGCCAGCAGCCTCGCCGGTGGGGGTCGGACTGAAGCTTTCTTT. It translates to CASSLAGGGRTEAFF.

V and J are TRBV20-1 and TRBJ1-1; no definite D call. Germline V gene lookup returns CDR1 DFQATT and CDR2 SNEGSKA (reference sequence). The CDR3 has 11 residues. V lost 6 bases and J 2 bases, leaving 7 bases between the germline ends. CDR3 in amino acids: CSAVGNTEAFF. The CDR3, as DNA: TGCAGTGCCGTTGGCAACACTGAAGCTTTCTTT.

V usage is TRBV7-2 and J usage is TRBJ2-5, with 11 nucleotides matching TRBD1. Per the germline V gene, CDR1 is SGHTA and CDR2 is FQGNSA. The CDR3 is 15 residues long. V dropped 5 bases and J dropped 5; count of bases not matched to a gene: 7. Here the CDR3 DNA reads TGTGCCAGCAGCACCGGACAGGGGGCGTTTGAGACCCAGTACTTC. The encoded protein is CASSTGQGAFETQYF.

The chain employs TRBV15 and TRBJ2-7; D remains ambiguous. With 0 bases removed from V and 4 bases from J, the gap between germline ends came to 13 bases. There are 15 residues in the CDR3. The germline gives CDR1 LNHNV, CDR2 YYDKDF (reference sequence). CDR3 bases: TGTGCCACCAGCAGAGATTATACAGCGCTTTACGAGCAGTACTTC. Amino acids: CATSRDYTALYEQYF.

V gene TRBV18 combines with J gene TRBJ2-3; no firm D call. Between the trimmed V and J ends, which lost 5 bases and 4 bases, there was a span of 7 bases. In germline, CDR1 is KGHSH, CDR2 LQKENI. The CDR3 runs to 12 residues. Written as DNA, the CDR3 is TGTGCCAGCTCAAGGGAATCAGATACGCAGTATTTT. This translates into CASSRESDTQYF.

This clone was detected once. One end of the junction does not line up with germline, which may come from a read error. The rearrangement uses TRBV6-5 and TRBJ2-7; tentatively, D is TRBD1 (6 bases). Germline V gives CDR1 MNHEY, CDR2 SVGAGI. The CDR3 is 12 residues long. The CDR3 protein is CASSYSNRELYF. CDR3 nucleotide sequence: TGTGCCAGCAGTTACTCGAACAGGGAGCTGTACTTC.

The chain joins TRBV5-4 to TRBJ2-1, with D uncertain. V was shortened by 0 bases and J by 10 bases, with 11 bases between the two germline ends. Germline loops: CDR1 SGHNT, CDR2 YYREEE (reference sequence). The CDR3 loop spans 13 amino acids. The CDR3 region is CASSLVLAEEQFF. In DNA, the CDR3 is TGTGCCAGCAGCTTGGTTCTGGCAGAAGAGCAGTTCTTC.

This clone was detected many times. V usage is TRBV5-1 and J usage is TRBJ1-1; D perhaps matches TRBD1 (5 bases). The CDR3 has 13 amino acids. The germline CDR1 and CDR2 sequences are SGHRS and YFSETQ. V dropped 0 bases and J dropped 8 bases, with 11 bases sitting between them. The chain's CDR3 is CASSLEGQPEAFF. As DNA, the CDR3 is TGCGCCAGCAGCTTGGAGGGGCAGCCCGAAGCTTTCTTT.

The chain recombines TRBV6-4 with TRBJ2-3; D is unresolved. The CDR3 extends over 15 amino acids. From germline, CDR1 is MRHNA and CDR2 SNTAGT. V lost 3 bases, J lost 3 bases, and 13 bases lay in between. In nucleotides, the CDR3 is TGTGCCAGCAGTGATGGACCGGGCGGTACAGATACGCAGTATTTT. This codes for CASSDGPGGTDTQYF.

This clone is classed as medium-sized (0.01 to 0.1%). This chain joins TRBV6-5 and TRBJ1-2, with D uncertain. Trimming stripped 0 bases from V and 7 bases from J, with 12 bases between. Germline lookup yields CDR1 MNHEY and CDR2 SVGAGI. This CDR3 has 14 amino acids. The CDR3: CASSYSTGGSGYTF. The CDR3 DNA reads TGTGCCAGCAGTTACTCGACGGGAGGCAGTGGCTACACCTTC.